These T cell receptor beta chains were read from a single sample in a study of shared clonotypes between healthy human individuals. Measured with immunoSEQ multiplex PCR; TCRdb has only the in-frame clones, and not every one. This repertoire shows over a million clones, 95% to 99% found once; its top ten account for about 0.45%. Sequencing used naive CD4+ T cells sorted from blood. Receptors were obtained from a man aged 30-40 years in good health. CDR3s include the opening cysteine and the closing phenylalanine or tryptophan. Fields, in order: D gene, V gene, J gene, clone size, CDR3 DNA, CDR3 protein. A D gene is named only where the DNA matches it firmly. Size values are once, few and many counts, or a class for expanded clones, and some rows have none.

d_call: -
v_call: TRBV28
j_call: TRBJ1-1
clone_size: -
cdr3_nt: TGTGCCAGCAGTTTTTTGGACACTGAAGCTTTCTTT
cdr3_aa: CASSFLDTEAFF

d_call: -
v_call: TRBV5-4
j_call: TRBJ2-3
clone_size: -
cdr3_nt: TGTGCCAGCAGCTTTAGGACAGATACGCAGTATTTT
cdr3_aa: CASSFRTDTQYF

d_call: TRBD2
v_call: TRBV4-1
j_call: TRBJ2-7
clone_size: -
cdr3_nt: TGCGCCAGCAGGCAACTAGCGGTTAACGACGAGCAGTACTTC
cdr3_aa: CASRQLAVNDEQYF

d_call: -
v_call: TRBV11-2
j_call: TRBJ2-1
clone_size: -
cdr3_nt: TGTGCCAGCAGCTTATCTGAGCGAGGGACCATCTATGAGCAGTTCTTC
cdr3_aa: CASSLSERGTIYEQFF

d_call: -
v_call: TRBV14
j_call: TRBJ2-1
clone_size: -
cdr3_nt: TGTGCCAGCAGCCTCAGGGCGGGCAAGGCGCATGAGCAGTTCTTC
cdr3_aa: CASSLRAGKAHEQFF

d_call: -
v_call: TRBV7-8
j_call: TRBJ2-2
clone_size: -
cdr3_nt: TGTGCCAGCAGCTTTGGAACCGGGGAGCTGTTTTTT
cdr3_aa: CASSFGTGELFF

d_call: TRBD1
v_call: TRBV5-1
j_call: TRBJ2-5
clone_size: once
cdr3_nt: TGCGCCAGCAGCTCCGACAGGGGGCAGGTTACGGAGACCCAGTACTTC
cdr3_aa: CASSSDRGQVTETQYF

d_call: TRBD2
v_call: TRBV25-1
j_call: TRBJ2-7
clone_size: -
cdr3_nt: TGTGCCAGCAGTGAGCTCGGCGGGAGCACCCACGAGCAGTACTTC
cdr3_aa: CASSELGGSTHEQYF

d_call: TRBD1
v_call: TRBV18
j_call: TRBJ2-7
clone_size: -
cdr3_nt: TGTGCCAGCTCACCCACCGGGACAGGGGTTGGCGAGCAGTACTTC
cdr3_aa: CASSPTGTGVGEQYF

d_call: TRBD2
v_call: TRBV7-9
j_call: TRBJ2-1
clone_size: -
cdr3_nt: TGTGCCAGCAGCTTAAGCCTAGCGGGAGGTTCCTACAATGAGCAGTTCTTC
cdr3_aa: CASSLSLAGGSYNEQFF

d_call: -
v_call: TRBV6-1
j_call: TRBJ2-7
clone_size: -
cdr3_nt: TGTGCCAGCAGTGTTTTTGGACAGCCGAGAACCTACGAGCAGTACTTC
cdr3_aa: CASSVFGQPRTYEQYF

d_call: TRBD1
v_call: TRBV23-1
j_call: TRBJ1-1
clone_size: -
cdr3_nt: TGCGCCAGCAGTCCAAGGGACAGGAGGAACACTGAAGCTTTCTTT
cdr3_aa: CASSPRDRRNTEAFF

d_call: -
v_call: TRBV5-4
j_call: TRBJ2-2
clone_size: -
cdr3_nt: TGTGCCAGCAGCACAGACGGCGCCGGGGAGCTGTTTTTT
cdr3_aa: CASSTDGAGELFF

d_call: TRBD2
v_call: TRBV7-9
j_call: TRBJ2-7
clone_size: -
cdr3_nt: TGTGCCAGCAGCTCAGGGACTAGCGGGGGACCCTACTACGAGCAGTACTTC
cdr3_aa: CASSSGTSGGPYYEQYF